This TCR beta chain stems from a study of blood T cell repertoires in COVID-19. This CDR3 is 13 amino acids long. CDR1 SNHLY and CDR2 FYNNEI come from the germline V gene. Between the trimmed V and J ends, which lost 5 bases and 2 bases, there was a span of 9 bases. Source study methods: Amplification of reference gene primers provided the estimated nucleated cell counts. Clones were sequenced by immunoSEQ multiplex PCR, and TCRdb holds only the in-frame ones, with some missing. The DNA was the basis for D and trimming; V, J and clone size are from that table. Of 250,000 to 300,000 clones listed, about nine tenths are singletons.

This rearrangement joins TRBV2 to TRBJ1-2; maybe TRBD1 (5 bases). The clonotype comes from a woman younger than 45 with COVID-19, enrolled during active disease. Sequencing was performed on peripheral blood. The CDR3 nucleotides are TGTGCCAGCAGTCCCGACAGCAACTATGGCTACACCTTC. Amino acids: CASSPDSNYGYTF. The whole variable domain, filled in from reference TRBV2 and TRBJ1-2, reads EPEVTQTPSHQVTQMGQEVILRCVPISNHLYFYWYRQILGQKVEFLVSFYNNEISEKSEIFDDQFSVERPDGSNFTLKIRSTKLEDSAMYFCASSPDSNYGYTFGSGTRLTVV.